The 21 T cell receptor beta chains reported below all come from one sample, sequenced in a study of T cells in Graves' hyperthyroidism and ophthalmopathy. From RNA transcripts, TCR beta CDR3 regions were amplified. Researchers ran a first-round RT-PCR on the TCR CDR3 using the HTBI primer set. TCRdb passed the multiplex PCR reads through MiXCR, listing each CDR3 protein once. The sample lists roughly 420,000 distinct CDR3 sequences; roughly an eighth were seen once. Sequenced input: blood. The receptors come from a woman in her late teens or twenties with Graves' hyperthyroidism.

This clonotype was counted between two and nine times. V gene TRBV2 combines with J gene TRBJ1-1; no firm D call. CDR3 length: 12 amino acids. Germline lookup yields CDR1 SNHLY and CDR2 FYNNEI. V was pared by 11 bases and J by 3 bases, with 13 bases between. CDR3 nucleotide sequence: TGTGCCGGGTCGGAGGAGGACACTGAAGCTTTCTTT. It specifies CAGSEEDTEAFF.

At least ten counts were recorded for this clonotype. This chain joins TRBV2 and TRBJ1-2; D is perhaps TRBD1 (6 bases). The CDR3 contains 12 residues. Germline lookup yields CDR1 SNHLY and CDR2 FYNNEI. V was shortened by 7 bases and J by 5 bases, with 11 bases between the two germline ends. CDR3 sequence: CASIDRSYGYTF. The CDR3 coding sequence is TGTGCCAGCATCGACAGGTCGTATGGCTACACCTTC.

This clonotype was counted many times. The genes are TRBV20-1 and TRBJ2-7, with D uncertain. Germline values: CDR1 DFQATT, CDR2 SNEGSKA (reference sequence). Trimming removed 0 bases at V and 3 bases at J, with 9 bases between. This CDR3 contains 13 residues. Here the CDR3 reads CSARDSSNYEQYF. As DNA, the CDR3 is TGCAGTGCTAGAGATTCGTCAAACTACGAGCAGTACTTC.

Turning to this clonotype: A much more abundant neighbour one base away suggests this may be a read error. As the CDR3 is not closed by the conserved phenylalanine or tryptophan, this likely results from a read error. The chain couples TRBV29-1 to TRBJ2-1, with D possibly matching TRBD2 (6 bases). CDR3 length: 15 residues. CDR1 is SQVTM and CDR2 is ANQGSEA in the germline V gene. Between the trimmed V and J ends, which lost 8 bases and 4 bases, there was a span of 21 bases. CDR3 in DNA: TGCAGCCATTTAAGAGGGACTTCGGGTTACAATGAGCAGTTCTCC. It yields the protein CSHLRGTSGYNEQFS.

The chain has TRBV5-5 and TRBJ2-7, with 8 bases fitting TRBD1. Germline CDR1 is SGHKS and CDR2 is YYEKEE (reference sequence). This CDR3 is built from 15 residues. The trim removed 4 bases at V and 2 bases at J, leaving 8 bases unmatched. CDR3 nucleotide sequence: TGTGCCAGCAGCACGGGGACAGGACTACCCTACGAGCAGTACTTC. Protein product: CASSTGTGLPYEQYF.

This clonotype came up many times. The chain uses TRBV30 and TRBJ2-3, with D uncertain. This CDR3 region has 15 residues. The germline gives CDR1 GTSNPN, CDR2 SVGIG (reference sequence). Trimming cost V 0 bases and J 0 bases, with 10 bases left between them. The CDR3: CAWSVSSLSTDTQYF. In DNA, the CDR3 is TGTGCCTGGAGTGTATCCAGCCTCAGCACAGATACGCAGTATTTT.

The chain is built from TRBV7-3 and TRBJ2-7; the D gene is possibly TRBD1 (6 bases). The CDR3 runs to 16 residues. Deletions cut 5 bases from V and 2 bases from J, with 19 bases between. The germline gives CDR1 SGHTA, CDR2 FQGTGA. CDR3 region: CASSLGSGDGTYEQYF. Here the CDR3 DNA reads TGTGCCAGCAGCCTGGGGTCAGGGGACGGGACCTACGAGCAGTACTTC.

This sequence joins TRBV7-8 and TRBJ2-3, with D possibly TRBD2 on 6 matching bases. The CDR3 sequence is 14 residues long. Germline V CDR1 and CDR2: SGHVS, FQNEAQ. The V end lost 4 bases, the J end lost 2 bases, and 10 bases lay between the germline ends. This CDR3 reads CASSSIADTDTQYF. The DNA of the CDR3 is TGTGCCAGCAGCTCGATAGCGGACACAGATACGCAGTATTTT.

This clonotype has a handful of counts. This sequence joins TRBV9 and TRBJ2-3, with D unresolved. Trimming removed 0 bases at V and 0 bases at J, with 2 bases between. Germline CDR1 SGDLS, CDR2 YYNGEE. The CDR3 is 13 residues long. This CDR3 is CASSVVSTDTQYF. The CDR3 DNA reads as TGTGCCAGCAGCGTAGTTAGCACAGATACGCAGTATTTT.

Regarding this clonotype: A much larger clonotype is one base distant, so this may be a read error. The chain joins TRBV7-2 to TRBJ2-5; D ambiguous. Germline V gene lookup returns CDR1 SGHTA and CDR2 FQGNSA. The length of the CDR3 is 14 residues. In nucleotides, the CDR3 is TGTGCCAACAGCTTAGAGGTAGTACAAGAGACCCAGTACTTC. Translation: CANSLEVVQETQYF.

The chain carries TRBV6-2 or TRBV6-3 and TRBJ2-5; D may be TRBD1 or TRBD2 (5 bases each). The CDR3 consists of 14 residues. Germline CDR1 reads MNHEY; CDR2 reads SVGEGT. Trimming shortened V by 7 bases and J by 4 bases, and 16 bases separated the two germline ends. CDR3 loop: CASTEIPGRETQYF. The DNA of the CDR3 is TGTGCCAGCACCGAAATCCCAGGGAGAGAGACCCAGTACTTC.

Note on this clonotype: An end of the junction does not agree with germline; a read error may underlie this. V gene TRBV10-3 combines with J gene TRBJ2-5, with 7 bases fitting TRBD2. The germline CDR1 and CDR2 sequences are ENHRY and SYGVKD. CDR3 length: 12 residues. DNA for the CDR3: TGTGCCATCAGTGAGCCGCGGGAGACCCAGCACTTC. Its protein is CAISEPRETQHF.

This clonotype was observed at least ten times. The genes are TRBV2 and TRBJ2-2; 16 nucleotides align to TRBD2. The germline V gene has CDR1 SNHLY and CDR2 FYNNEI. The length of the CDR3 is 18 residues. V was pared by 8 bases and J by 4 bases, with 10 bases of the junction left unmatched. CDR3 in DNA: TGTGCCAGCCTCGTCGGGACTAGCGGGAGGGTTGGCACCGGGGAGCTGTTTTTT. It codes for CASLVGTSGRVGTGELFF.

The chain has TRBV5-6 and TRBJ2-7, with TRBD1 identical over 9 bases. CDR1 and CDR2 (germline): SGHDT, YYEEEE. Trimming at V came to 1 base and at J to 3 bases, leaving 2 bases not matched to a gene. The CDR3 length is 14 residues. CDR3 coding DNA: TGTGCCAGCAGCTTGACAGGGGGCGACTACGAGCAGTACTTC. As protein: CASSLTGGDYEQYF.

This clonotype was seen at least ten times. This rearrangement joins TRBV5-1 to TRBJ2-7; D possibly uses TRBD1 or TRBD2 (6 bases each). V dropped 0 bases and J dropped 2 bases, with 15 bases sitting between them. CDR1 and CDR2 from the germline V gene are SGHRS and YFSETQ. The CDR3 covers 16 residues. The CDR3 DNA is TGCGCCAGCAGCTTGGGCGGCGGAGGGGGTGCCTACGAGCAGTACTTC. The encoded protein is CASSLGGGGGAYEQYF.

The sample holds many counts of this clonotype. V gene TRBV7-2 combines with J gene TRBJ2-7; possibly TRBD1 or TRBD2 for D (5 bases each). CDR3 length: 14 residues. The V gene lost 5 bases and the J gene lost 3 bases, with 14 bases spanning the gap. CDR1 and CDR2 from the germline V gene are SGHTA and FQGNSA. CDR3 residues: CASSPGTEYYEQYF. For the CDR3, the DNA is TGTGCCAGCAGCCCGGGGACCGAATACTACGAGCAGTACTTC.

This clonotype was counted ten times or more. The V call is TRBV20-1, the J call TRBJ2-4; D gene unclear. CDR3 size: 14 residues. With 8 bases removed from V and 0 bases from J, the gap between germline ends came to 14 bases. Germline V lookup: CDR1 DFQATT, CDR2 SNEGSKA (reference sequence). The CDR3 loop is CSLFQPLAKNIQYF. DNA for the CDR3: TGCAGTCTGTTTCAGCCCCTAGCCAAAAACATTCAGTACTTC.

The chain is built from TRBV5-1 and TRBJ1-2, with D possibly TRBD1 on 6 matching bases. The CDR3 is made up of 17 amino acids. Germline CDR1 SGHRS, CDR2 YFSETQ. V shed 0 bases and J shed 5 bases, with 20 bases lying between them. The CDR3: CASSLGAGTLKAYGYTF. The CDR3 nucleotides read TGCGCCAGCAGCTTGGGCGCGGGGACACTAAAAGCATATGGCTACACCTTC.

This clonotype was counted at least ten times. The junction departs from the called germline gene at one end, perhaps through a read error. J is TRBJ2-5 and V is TRBV12-3 or TRBV12-4, with D maybe TRBD2 (5 bases). CDR3 size: 13 residues. The DNA for the CDR3 is TGTGCCAGCAGCCGAACTAGGACGGTGGGCTCGAACTTC. Protein sequence: CASSRTRTVGSNF.

This clonotype was counted many times. V is TRBV18 and J is TRBJ2-1, with 9 bases that match TRBD1. J gave up 5 bases and V 4 bases, and 6 bases lay outside the gene matches. In germline, CDR1 is KGHSH, CDR2 LQKENI. This CDR3 has 15 amino acids. The CDR3 region is CASSLRQGGDNEQFF. The CDR3 coding sequence is TGTGCCAGCTCACTCCGACAGGGGGGGGACAATGAGCAGTTCTTC.

This clonotype has just one count. One end of the junction is discordant with germline, which a read error may explain. The chain combines TRBV18 with TRBJ1-4, with D possibly being TRBD1 (5 bases). There are 17 residues in the CDR3. Germline-derived CDR1 and CDR2 are KGHSH and LQKENI. CDR3 DNA: TGTGCCAGCCCACCACTCCCGGGACCGATCTCTGATGAAAAACTGTTTTTT. Translating it yields CASPPLPGPISDEKLFF.